This is a list of T cell receptor beta chains from one sample in a study of OX40 agonist ivuxolimab in advanced cancers. TCRdb keeps only in-frame clones here, not all; method: immunoSEQ multiplex PCR. Here the sample spans about 96,000 clones, more than 80% being singletons. Sequencing was performed on CD4+ or CD8+ T cells sorted from blood, taken in a trial of the OX40 agonist ivuxolimab. These receptors came from an adult with an advanced solid tumor such as melanoma, head and neck, liver or kidney cancer. The CDR3 runs from the conserved cysteine through the conserved F or W. The order of the fields is clone size, V gene, J gene, CDR3 protein. Size is stated for part of the rows, as once, few or many counts, or as a class when the clone is expanded.

>.|TRBV7-3|TRBJ2-7
CASSPSGTGKGKQYF
>.|TRBV15|TRBJ1-1
CATSRGDRDRNTEAFF
>.|TRBV2|TRBJ2-3
CASSESVGSADTQYF
>.|TRBV7-9|TRBJ2-3
CASSQWGGGAPDTQYF
>.|TRBV7-9|TRBJ2-2
CASSLKVTDNTGELFF
>once|TRBV5-1|TRBJ2-3
CASSEGGTDTQYF
>.|TRBV5-1|TRBJ2-2
CASSLRRGGELFF
>.|TRBV6-1|TRBJ1-6
CAVLRDRDSPLHF
>.|TRBV5-6|TRBJ1-1
CASSLGRNTEAFF
>.|TRBV7-3|.
CASSLEAPRGYEQYF
>.|TRBV19|TRBJ2-7
CASSPGLGAYEQYF
>.|TRBV30|TRBJ2-7
CAWSVQGFAYEQYF
>few|TRBV28|TRBJ2-7
CASTTNPRDYEQYF
>.|TRBV13|TRBJ2-7
CASSFAAGTTPYEQYF